Below are 7 T cell receptor beta chains sequenced from a single sample in a study of shared clonotypes between healthy human individuals. Data came from immunoSEQ multiplex PCR; TCRdb stores just in-frame clones and leaves some out. The data contain 450,000 or so clones, 75% to 80% of them singletons. The material sequenced was PBMCs. The receptors were gathered from a woman between 40 and 55 years old in good health. Some clones in this sample may be carry-over from other donors' samples.

This clone was observed a handful of times. Given a much more abundant clone one base away, this may be a read error. Distinct nucleotide sequences in the sample also encode this CDR3. The V and J genes are TRBV6-4 and TRBJ2-1; TRBD2 matches 9 bases. This CDR3 has 15 amino acids. Germline V gene lookup returns CDR1 MRHNA and CDR2 SNTAGT. The CDR3 loop reads CASSPAAGGNNEQFF. The CDR3 region has the DNA TGTGCCAGCAGTCCGGCAGCGGGAGGAAACAACGAGCAGTTCTTC.

The chain employs TRBV4-2 and TRBJ2-4; D is ambiguous. From germline, CDR1 is LGHNA and CDR2 YNFKEQ. This CDR3 spans 15 amino acids. Trimming cost V 0 bases and J 9 bases, with 15 bases left between them. This CDR3 reads CASSQDLAVSGIQYF. The CDR3 DNA reads as TGTGCCAGCAGCCAAGATCTGGCCGTCTCGGGCATTCAGTACTTC.

The gene calls are TRBV6-5 and TRBJ1-1; D ambiguous. This CDR3 comprises 14 residues. Germline V gene data show CDR1 as MNHEY and CDR2 as SVGAGI. V lost 10 bases, J lost 8 bases, and 23 bases lay in between. The CDR3 loop is CATRIGILSPEAFF. CDR3 DNA: TGTGCCACCCGAATCGGGATACTGTCACCCGAAGCTTTCTTT.

The V gene is TRBV28, the J gene TRBJ1-4; no clear D gene. Trimming cost V 4 bases and J 8 bases, with 5 bases left between them. The CDR3 loop spans 11 amino acids. Germline V gives CDR1 MDHEN, CDR2 SYDVKM. DNA of the CDR3: TGTGCCAGCAGTTACAAGGAAAAACTGTTTTTT. Its translation is CASSYKEKLFF.

V gene TRBV5-1 combines with J gene TRBJ2-1; 10 bases fit TRBD2. Trimming took 1 base from V and 1 from J; bases not matched to a gene: 2. Germline values: CDR1 SGHRS, CDR2 YFSETQ. The CDR3 length is 16 residues. Here the CDR3 reads CASSLRAGGSYNEQFF. The CDR3 coding sequence is TGCGCCAGCAGCTTGAGAGCGGGAGGGTCCTACAATGAGCAGTTCTTC. Drawing the rest from reference TRBV5-1 and TRBJ2-1, the complete variable domain is KAGVTQTPRYLIKTRGQQVTLSCSPISGHRSVSWYQQTPGQGLQFLFEYFSETQRNKGNFPGRFSGRQFSNSRSEMNVSTLELGDSALYLCASSLRAGGSYNEQFFGPGTRLTVL.

The chain couples TRBV27 to TRBJ2-7, with D possibly being TRBD2 (5 bases). V gave up 3 bases and J gave up 2 bases, with 11 bases separating them. The CDR3 sequence is 14 residues long. The germline V gene has CDR1 MNHEY and CDR2 SMNVEV (reference sequence). The CDR3 sequence is CASSFGPGTYEQYF. Written as DNA, the CDR3 is TGTGCCAGCAGTTTCGGCCCCGGGACCTACGAGCAGTACTTC.

The chain links TRBV18 to TRBJ1-5; no definite D call. The V gene lost 3 bases and the J gene lost 3 bases, with 12 bases spanning the gap. The CDR3 runs 15 residues. The germline V gene has CDR1 KGHSH and CDR2 LQKENI. This CDR3 is CASSPEAGPNQPQHF. The CDR3 DNA sequence: TGTGCCAGCTCACCCGAGGCCGGCCCCAATCAGCCCCAGCATTTT.